This T cell receptor beta chain was recorded in a study of T-cell memory formation after mild COVID-19. This clonotype was found many times. Its specificity is unknown. The study, taken as a whole, reports: Among contracting clones, CD4+ were mainly CM/EM and CD8+ enriched in EMRA. There was no confirmation that second-wave clones peaking on day 37 were SARS-CoV-2 specific. Prior to infection, memory already included some responding clones, suggesting cross-reactive memory joined.

TCRdb reprocessed the 5' RACE reads with MiXCR, giving one entry per CDR3 protein. Seen here are more than 300,000 distinct CDR3 sequences, roughly an eighth observed once, and the top ten hold roughly a fifth. Sequencing was done on a sample of PBMCs or a T cell subset sorted from them (not recorded which). This receptor was taken from a man between 18 and 35 years old who had mild COVID-19 (a few samples of this study predate the infection). Cell type and time point are not known.

The CDR3 protein is CASDSGQSYEQYF. The CDR3, as DNA: TGTGCCAGTGACTCGGGACAGTCCTACGAGCAGTACTTC. V gene TRBV18 combines with J gene TRBJ2-7, with TRBD1 identical over 7 bases. Trimming took 9 bases from V and 1 from J; bases not matched to a gene: 6. The germline CDR1 and CDR2 sequences are KGHSH and LQKENI. The CDR3 covers 13 residues.